This T cell receptor beta chain was sequenced in a study of blood T cells in healthy people across ages. V lost 8 bases to trimming and J lost 5 bases; unmatched junction nucleotides: 13. CDR1 and CDR2 (germline): MNHEY, SMNVEV (reference sequence). This CDR3 contains 15 residues. This clonotype has more than one count but fewer than ten. A second 7 to 11 cycle PCR used barcoded and J-beta primers. TCRdb reprocessed the 5' RACE reads with MiXCR, giving one entry per CDR3 protein. Among 500,000 to 700,000 distinct CDR3 sequences listed, about 30% were seen once. The clonotype was recovered from a woman at least 80 years old in good health. Sequencing was done on a sample of blood. The rearrangement joins TRBV27 to TRBJ2-3, with 7 bases matching TRBD2. The CDR3 region has the DNA TGTGCCAGCGGTCCCCCCCAGCGGGGTAGAGATACGCAGTATTTT. Translated: CASGPPQRGRDTQYF.